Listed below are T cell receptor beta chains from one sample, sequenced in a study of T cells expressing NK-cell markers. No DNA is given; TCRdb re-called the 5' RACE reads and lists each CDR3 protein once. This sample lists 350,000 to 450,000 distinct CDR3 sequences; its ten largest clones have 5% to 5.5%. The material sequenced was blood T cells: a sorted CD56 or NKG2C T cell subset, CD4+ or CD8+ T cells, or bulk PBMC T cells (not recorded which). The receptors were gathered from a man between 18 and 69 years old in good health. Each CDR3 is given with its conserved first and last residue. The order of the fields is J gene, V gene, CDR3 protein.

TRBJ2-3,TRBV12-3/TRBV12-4,CASRLTSRSTDTQYF
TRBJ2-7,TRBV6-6,CATIPGQGYEQYF
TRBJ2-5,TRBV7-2,CASRPRGQGVSAGTQYF
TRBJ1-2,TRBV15,CATSNNRVREGYTF
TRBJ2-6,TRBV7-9,CANRGLDAISGANVLTF
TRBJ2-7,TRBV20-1,CSALNREHPYEQYF
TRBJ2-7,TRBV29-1,CSVGQGSHSYEQYF
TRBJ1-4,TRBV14,CASSRVGTGNEKLFF
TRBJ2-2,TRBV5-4,CASSFRGGNTGELFF
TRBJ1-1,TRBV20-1,CSATTHRQREAFF
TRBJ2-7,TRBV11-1,CASSGGWAKVGDEQYF
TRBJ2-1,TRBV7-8,CASSLAGTALNEQFF
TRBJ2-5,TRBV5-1,CASSLSGGQGETQYF
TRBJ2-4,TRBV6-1,CASSPRTLSLGIQYF
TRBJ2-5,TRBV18,CASSPGSSLVQETQYF
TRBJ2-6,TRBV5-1,CASSLAGLLGANVLTF
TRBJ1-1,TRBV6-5,CASSFAGATNTEAFF
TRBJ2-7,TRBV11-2,CASSPRPDSYEQYF
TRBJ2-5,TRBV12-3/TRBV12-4,CASSLVRQETQYF
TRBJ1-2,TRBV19,CASSPRGGGGILKDGYTF
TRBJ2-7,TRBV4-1,CASSQDPGQGGYEQYF
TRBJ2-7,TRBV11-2,CASSLADSNYEQYF
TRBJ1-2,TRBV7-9,CASSPRDPGWYGYTF
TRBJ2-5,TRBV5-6,CASSRNALRGETQYF
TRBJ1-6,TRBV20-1,CSAPTHIGGGRAPLHF
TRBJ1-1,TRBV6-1,CASSRFDRNTEAFF
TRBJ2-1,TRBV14,CASSQDRLAGSENEQFF
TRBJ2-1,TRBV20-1,CSARDGLHGHEQFF
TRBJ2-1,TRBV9,CASSSIGTSRLNEQFF